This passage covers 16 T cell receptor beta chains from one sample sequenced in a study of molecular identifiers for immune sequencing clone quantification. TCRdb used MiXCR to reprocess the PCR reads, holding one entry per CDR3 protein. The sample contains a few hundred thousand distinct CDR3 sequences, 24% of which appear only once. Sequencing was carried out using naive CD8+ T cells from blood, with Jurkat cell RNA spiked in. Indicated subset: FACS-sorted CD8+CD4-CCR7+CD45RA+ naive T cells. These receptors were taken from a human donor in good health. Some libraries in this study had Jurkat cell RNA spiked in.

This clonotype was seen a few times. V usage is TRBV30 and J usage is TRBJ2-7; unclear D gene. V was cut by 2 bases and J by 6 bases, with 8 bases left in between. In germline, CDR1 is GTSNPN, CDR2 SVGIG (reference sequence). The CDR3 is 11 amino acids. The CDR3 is CAWSIGGEQYF. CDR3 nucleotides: TGTGCCTGGAGTATCGGCGGCGAGCAGTACTTC.

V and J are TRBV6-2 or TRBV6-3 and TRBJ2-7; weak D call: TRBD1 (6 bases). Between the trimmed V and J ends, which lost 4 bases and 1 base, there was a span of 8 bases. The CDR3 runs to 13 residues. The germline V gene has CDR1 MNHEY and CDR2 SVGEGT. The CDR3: CASSLGHSYEQYF. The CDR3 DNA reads TGTGCCAGCAGTTTGGGACATTCCTACGAGCAGTACTTC.

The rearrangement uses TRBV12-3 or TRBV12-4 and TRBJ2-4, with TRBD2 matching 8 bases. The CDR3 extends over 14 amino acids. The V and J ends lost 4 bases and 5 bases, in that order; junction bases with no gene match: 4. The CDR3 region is CASSSSGSENIQYF. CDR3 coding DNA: TGTGCCAGCAGTTCTAGCGGGTCCGAAAACATTCAGTACTTC.

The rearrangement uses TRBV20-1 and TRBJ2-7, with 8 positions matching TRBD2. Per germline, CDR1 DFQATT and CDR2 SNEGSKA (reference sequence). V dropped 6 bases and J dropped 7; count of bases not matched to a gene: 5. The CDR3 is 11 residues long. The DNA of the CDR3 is TGCAGTGCCAAGCTAGCGGGTGAGCAGTACTTC. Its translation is CSAKLAGEQYF.

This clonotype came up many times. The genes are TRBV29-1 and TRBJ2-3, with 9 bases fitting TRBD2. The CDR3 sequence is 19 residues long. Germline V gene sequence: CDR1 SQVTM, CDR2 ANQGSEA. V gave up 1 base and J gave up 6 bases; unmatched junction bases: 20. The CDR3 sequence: CSVEGTLGTSTGGPDTQYF. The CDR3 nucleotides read TGCAGCGTTGAAGGGACACTAGGGACTAGCACGGGCGGTCCGGATACGCAGTATTTT.

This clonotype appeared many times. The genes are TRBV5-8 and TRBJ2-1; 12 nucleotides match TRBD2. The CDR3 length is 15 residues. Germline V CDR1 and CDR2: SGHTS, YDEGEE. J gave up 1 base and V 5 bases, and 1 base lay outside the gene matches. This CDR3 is CASRLAGGSYNEQFF. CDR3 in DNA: TGTGCCAGCAGACTAGCGGGAGGATCCTACAATGAGCAGTTCTTC.

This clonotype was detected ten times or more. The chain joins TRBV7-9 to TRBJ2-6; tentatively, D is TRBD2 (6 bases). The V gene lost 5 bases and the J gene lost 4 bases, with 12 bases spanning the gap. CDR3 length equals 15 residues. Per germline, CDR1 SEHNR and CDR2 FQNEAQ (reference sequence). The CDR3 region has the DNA TGTGCCAGCAGCCCCCCGGGGGTCGGGGCCAACGTCCTGACTTTC. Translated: CASSPPGVGANVLTF.

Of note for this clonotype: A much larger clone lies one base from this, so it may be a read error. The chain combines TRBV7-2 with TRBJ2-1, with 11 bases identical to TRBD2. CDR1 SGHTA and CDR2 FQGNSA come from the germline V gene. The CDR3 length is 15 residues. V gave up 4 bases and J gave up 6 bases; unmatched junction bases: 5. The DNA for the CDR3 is TGTGCCAGCAGCTCAATAGCGGGAGGGTGCAATGAGCAGTTCTTC. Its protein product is CASSSIAGGCNEQFF.

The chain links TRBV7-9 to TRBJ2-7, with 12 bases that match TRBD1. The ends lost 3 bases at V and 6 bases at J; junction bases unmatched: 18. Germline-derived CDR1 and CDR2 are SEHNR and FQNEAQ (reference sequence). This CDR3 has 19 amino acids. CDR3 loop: CASSFSPGTGGSLGREQYF. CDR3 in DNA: TGTGCCAGCAGCTTCTCTCCTGGGACAGGGGGCTCCCTAGGTCGCGAGCAGTACTTC.

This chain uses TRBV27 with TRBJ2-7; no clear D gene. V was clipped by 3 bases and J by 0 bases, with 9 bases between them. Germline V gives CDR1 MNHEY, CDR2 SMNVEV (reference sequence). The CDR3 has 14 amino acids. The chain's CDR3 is CASSFGAASYEQYF. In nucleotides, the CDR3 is TGTGCCAGCAGTTTTGGCGCAGCCTCCTACGAGCAGTACTTC.

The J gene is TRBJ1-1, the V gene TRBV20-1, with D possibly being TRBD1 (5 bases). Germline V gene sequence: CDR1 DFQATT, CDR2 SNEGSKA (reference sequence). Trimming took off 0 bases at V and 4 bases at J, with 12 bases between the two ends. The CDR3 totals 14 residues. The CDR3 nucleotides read TGCAGTGCTAGAGATAGGGGATTGGGCACTGAAGCTTTCTTT. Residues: CSARDRGLGTEAFF.

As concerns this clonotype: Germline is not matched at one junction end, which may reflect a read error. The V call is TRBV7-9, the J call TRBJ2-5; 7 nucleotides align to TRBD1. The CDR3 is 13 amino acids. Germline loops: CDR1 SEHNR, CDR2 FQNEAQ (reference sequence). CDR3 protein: CASRPGQQGTQYF. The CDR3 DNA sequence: TGTGCCAGCAGGCCGGGACAGCAAGGGACCCAGTACTTC.

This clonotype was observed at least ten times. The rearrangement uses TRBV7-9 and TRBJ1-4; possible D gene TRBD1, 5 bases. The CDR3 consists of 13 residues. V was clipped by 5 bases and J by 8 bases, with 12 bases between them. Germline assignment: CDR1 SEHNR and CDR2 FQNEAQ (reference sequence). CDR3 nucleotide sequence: TGTGCCAGCAGCCCCACGGAGGGGGAAAAACTGTTTTTT. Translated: CASSPTEGEKLFF.

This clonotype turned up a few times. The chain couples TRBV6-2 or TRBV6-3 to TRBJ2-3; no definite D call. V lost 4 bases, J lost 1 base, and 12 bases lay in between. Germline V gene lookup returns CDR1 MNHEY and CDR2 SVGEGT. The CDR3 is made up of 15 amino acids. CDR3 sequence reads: CASSSTQSRTDTQYF. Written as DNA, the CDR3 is TGTGCCAGCAGTTCGACTCAGTCCCGCACAGATACGCAGTATTTT.

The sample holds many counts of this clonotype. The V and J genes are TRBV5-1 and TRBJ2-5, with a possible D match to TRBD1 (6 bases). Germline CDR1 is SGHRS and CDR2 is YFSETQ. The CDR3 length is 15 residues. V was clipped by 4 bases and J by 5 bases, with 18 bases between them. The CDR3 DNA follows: TGCGCCAGCAGCCTGGGGGCGGGCTCCTCTGAGACCCAGTACTTC. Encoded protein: CASSLGAGSSETQYF.

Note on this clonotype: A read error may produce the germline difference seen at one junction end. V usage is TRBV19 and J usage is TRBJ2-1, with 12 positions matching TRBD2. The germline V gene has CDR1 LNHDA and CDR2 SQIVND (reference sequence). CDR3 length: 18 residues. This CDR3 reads CTSVPTSGGPLTYNEQFF. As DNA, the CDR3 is TGTACCAGCGTACCGACTAGCGGGGGTCCACTAACCTACAATGAGCAGTTCTTC.